The 2 T cell receptor beta chains listed next were all sequenced from one sample in a study of T cell repertoires in cytomegalovirus infection. TCRdb used MiXCR to reprocess the reads, holding one entry per CDR3 protein. The top ten clones hold 48% of a sample with fewer than 650,000 distinct CDR3 sequences, roughly 43% of them seen once. These TCRs are of unknown antigen specificity. The sequencing used cultured PBMCs, collected from culture after CMV antigen stimulation. All receptors come from a human donor in good health (CMV status not recorded). Some clones in this sample may be carry-over from other donors' samples.

CDR3 in amino acids: CASSYSRGGNPNEQYF. Written as DNA, the CDR3 is TGTGCCAGCAGTTACTCGAGGGGGGGGAATCCCAACGAGCAGTACTTC. The genes are TRBV6-5 and TRBJ2-7; the D gene is possibly TRBD2 (7 bases). V was shortened by 0 bases and J by 5 bases, with 17 bases between the two germline ends. Germline CDR1 is MNHEY and CDR2 is SVGAGI. The length of the CDR3 is 16 residues.

The chain couples TRBV7-9 to TRBJ1-1, with a tentative D call TRBD1 (5 bases). V lost 2 bases and J 0 bases, leaving 22 bases between the germline ends. The CDR3 runs to 19 residues. Germline V gene sequence: CDR1 SEHNR, CDR2 FQNEAQ (reference sequence). The CDR3 loop is CASSLLGWGRAAMNTEAFF. The DNA for the CDR3 is TGTGCCAGCAGCTTACTTGGTTGGGGCAGGGCGGCGATGAACACTGAAGCTTTCTTT.